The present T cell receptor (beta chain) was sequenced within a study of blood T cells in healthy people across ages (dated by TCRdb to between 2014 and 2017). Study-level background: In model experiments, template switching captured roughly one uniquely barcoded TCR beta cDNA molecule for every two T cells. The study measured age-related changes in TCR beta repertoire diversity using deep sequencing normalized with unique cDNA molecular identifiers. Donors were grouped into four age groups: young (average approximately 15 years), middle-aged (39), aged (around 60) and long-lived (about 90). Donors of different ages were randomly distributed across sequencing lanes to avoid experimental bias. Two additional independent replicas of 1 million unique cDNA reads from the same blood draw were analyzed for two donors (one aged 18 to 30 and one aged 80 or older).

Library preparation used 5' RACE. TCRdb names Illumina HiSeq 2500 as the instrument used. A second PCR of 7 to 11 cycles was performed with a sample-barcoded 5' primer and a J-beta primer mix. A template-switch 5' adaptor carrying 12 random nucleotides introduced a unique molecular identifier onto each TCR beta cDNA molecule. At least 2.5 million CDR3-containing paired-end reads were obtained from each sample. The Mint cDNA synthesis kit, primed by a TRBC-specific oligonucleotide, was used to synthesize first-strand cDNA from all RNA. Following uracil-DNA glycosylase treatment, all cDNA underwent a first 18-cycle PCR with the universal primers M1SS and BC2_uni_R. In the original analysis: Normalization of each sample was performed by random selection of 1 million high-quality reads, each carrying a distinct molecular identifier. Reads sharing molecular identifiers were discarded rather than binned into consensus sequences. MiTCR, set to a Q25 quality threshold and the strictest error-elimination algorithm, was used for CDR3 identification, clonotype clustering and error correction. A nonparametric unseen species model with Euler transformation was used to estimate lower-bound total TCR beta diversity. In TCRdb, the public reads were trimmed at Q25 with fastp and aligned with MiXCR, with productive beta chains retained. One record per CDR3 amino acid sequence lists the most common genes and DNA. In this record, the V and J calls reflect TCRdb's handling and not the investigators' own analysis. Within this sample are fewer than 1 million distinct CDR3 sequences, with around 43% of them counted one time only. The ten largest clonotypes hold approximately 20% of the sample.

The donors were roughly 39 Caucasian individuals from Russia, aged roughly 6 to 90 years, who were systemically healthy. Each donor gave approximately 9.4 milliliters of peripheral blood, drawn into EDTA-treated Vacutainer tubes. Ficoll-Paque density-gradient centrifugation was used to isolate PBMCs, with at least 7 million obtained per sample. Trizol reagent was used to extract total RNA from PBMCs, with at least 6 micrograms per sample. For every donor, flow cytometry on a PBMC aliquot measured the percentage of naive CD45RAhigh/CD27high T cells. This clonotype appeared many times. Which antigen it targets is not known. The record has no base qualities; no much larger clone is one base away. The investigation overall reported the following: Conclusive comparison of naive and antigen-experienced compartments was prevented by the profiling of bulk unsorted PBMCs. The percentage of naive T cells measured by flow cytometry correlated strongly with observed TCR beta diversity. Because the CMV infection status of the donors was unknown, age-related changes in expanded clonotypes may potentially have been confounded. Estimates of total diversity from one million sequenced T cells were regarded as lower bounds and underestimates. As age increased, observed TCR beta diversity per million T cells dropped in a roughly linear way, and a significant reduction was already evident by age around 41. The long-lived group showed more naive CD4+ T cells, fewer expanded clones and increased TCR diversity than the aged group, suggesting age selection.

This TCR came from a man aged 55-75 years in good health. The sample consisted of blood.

The nucleotides read TGTGCCAGCAGTTACTCGGGAGAGACCCAGTACTTC. This is translated as CASSYSGETQYF. The rearrangement joined TRBV6-5 to TRBJ2-5, with no D gene named confidently. From the cysteine through the phenylalanine, the CDR3 covers 12 amino acids. Left in the record is the CDR3 DNA by itself, 36 bases read in frame from the first base. V is pared back by 0 bases and J by 4 bases, with 3 bases lying between the germline termini. CDR1 MNHEY and CDR2 SVGAGI were looked up in the germline V gene.